This T cell receptor beta chain was recorded in a study of early T cells in non-severe SARS-CoV-2 infection. At the level of the study: From unsorted whole blood, bulk RNA was sequenced, and the chains remained unpaired.

The CDR3 is made up of 13 amino acids. Germline V gives CDR1 SSHAT, CDR2 FNYEAQ (reference sequence). Study outcomes and limitations: Reliance on VDJdb matching favored anti-spike CD8 responses; private and CD4 specificities were missed.

Unique molecular identifiers were added to individual cDNA molecules. TCRdb recomputed calls from the 5' RACE reads with MiXCR, one row per CDR3 protein. This table holds 25,000 to 35,000 distinct CDR3 sequences, under 5% found once. This clonotype was counted at least ten times. The antigen is undetermined. The junction shows a germline mismatch at one end, possibly a read error. The rearrangement links TRBV7-7 to TRBJ2-1; possible D gene TRBD1, 6 bases. The receptor was isolated from an adult who was a healthcare worker with PCR-confirmed SARS-CoV-2 infection or an uninfected control (not recorded which). Material: whole blood. CDR3 nucleotide sequence: TGTGCTAGCAGCCCCGACAGGTATGGGGAGCAGTTCTTC. Amino acids: CASSPDRYGEQFF.